This section outlines one TCR beta chain sequence together with its context. The antigen remains undetermined. Researchers took RNA transcripts and amplified the TCR beta CDR3 regions from them. The primer set for the first-round RT-PCR of the TCR CDR3 was HTBI. One entry per CDR3 protein results from TCRdb running MiXCR on the multiplex PCR reads. The sample lists about 350,000 distinct CDR3 sequences, 15% to 20% occurring once. This specimen belongs to a study of T cells in Graves' hyperthyroidism and ophthalmopathy. Across the whole study: Peripheral blood was drawn at first diagnosis, prior to all treatment. Study-level points and caveats: The model identified upcoming ophthalmopathy a median approximately 6.4 months ahead of onset. Among thyroid clonotypes expanded above 0.001, most also appeared in blood. A model using 13 V-J features told ophthalmopathy apart from stable hyperthyroidism.

This CDR3 spans 17 amino acids. Germline V lookup: CDR1 SGHRS, CDR2 YFSETQ. The germline V and J ends were trimmed by 5 bases and 4 bases, with 24 bases remaining between them. The chain links TRBV5-1 to TRBJ2-5, with D possibly being TRBD2 (6 bases). The specimen was blood. This clonotype was obtained from a woman in her forties with Graves' ophthalmopathy. The CDR3 region is CASSLFPPGLRGETQYF. The CDR3, as DNA: TGCGCCAGCAGTCTCTTTCCCCCGGGACTGAGGGGAGAGACCCAGTACTTC. The entire variable domain, with the rest obtained from reference TRBV5-1 and TRBJ2-5, is as follows: KAGVTQTPRYLIKTRGQQVTLSCSPISGHRSVSWYQQTPGQGLQFLFEYFSETQRNKGNFPGRFSGRQFSNSRSEMNVSTLELGDSALYLCASSLFPPGLRGETQYFGPGTRLLVL.